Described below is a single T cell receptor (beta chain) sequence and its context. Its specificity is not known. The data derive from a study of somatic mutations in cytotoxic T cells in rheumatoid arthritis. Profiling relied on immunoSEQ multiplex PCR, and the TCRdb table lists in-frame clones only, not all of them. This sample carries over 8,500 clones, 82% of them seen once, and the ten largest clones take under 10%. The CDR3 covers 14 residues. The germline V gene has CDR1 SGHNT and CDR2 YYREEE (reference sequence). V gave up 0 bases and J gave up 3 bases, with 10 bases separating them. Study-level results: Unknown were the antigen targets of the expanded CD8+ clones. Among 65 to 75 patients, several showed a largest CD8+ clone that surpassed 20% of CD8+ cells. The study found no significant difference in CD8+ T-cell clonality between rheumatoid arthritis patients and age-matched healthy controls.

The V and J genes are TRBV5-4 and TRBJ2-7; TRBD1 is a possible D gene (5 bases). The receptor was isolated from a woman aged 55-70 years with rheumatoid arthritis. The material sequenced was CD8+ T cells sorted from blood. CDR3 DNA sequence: TGTGCCAGCAGCTTGGCCGGTACAGGCTACGAGCAGTACTTC. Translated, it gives CASSLAGTGYEQYF.